Here is one TCR beta chain with its context. This clone was observed a few times. The antigen it binds to is not known. Base qualities were left out, and no much larger clone turns up one base away. The entire isolated RNA was reverse transcribed using the High Capacity cDNA Reverse Transcription Kit, and thus expressed TCRB transcripts were sequenced. Naive, central memory and regulatory T cell samples underwent deep immunoSEQ sequencing, averaging about 3.57 million total reads per sample. Sorted cells were lysed in RLT buffer and RNA was extracted with DNase-treated RNeasy Micro or Mini kits, depending on cell number. To prevent cross-contamination, every cell subset was processed on its own, while patient and healthy donor samples were processed together. The immunoSEQ multiplex PCR was used to amplify TCRB sequences from cDNA, generating 87-bp fragments that spanned the CDR3 region. Amplicons were sequenced on the Illumina HiSeq platform. The authors' analysis ran thus. PCR bias was computationally corrected using synthetic template baselines, reads within Hamming distance 2 were collapsed, and singletons that could not be merged were discarded. Reads were aligned against IMGT to assign V, D and J genes, CDR3 length and insertions or deletions at six rearrangement sites. Within each subset, clonotype counts were normalized to sorted cell number, after which true diversity and Gini coefficients were computed with the tcR R package. The overlap coefficient, calculated on TCRB nucleotide sequences, was used to measure repertoire sharing. Out-of-frame TCRB sequences from naive cells were analyzed to stand in for the pre-selection repertoire. TCRdb stores this immuneACCESS table with in-frame sequences only. Part of the clones is absent; in the studies checked, under half of the shortfall reflects unresolved V genes, and no reason is known for the rest. V, J and clone size reflect that table, while D and trimming were determined from the DNA. Across this sample there are around 330,000 clones, with approximately 11% seen only once. The ten largest clones take up more than 0.015% of the sample.

The record originates from a study of beta chain features in type 1 diabetes listed by TCRdb under 2018. In the study overall: Patients and healthy donors did not differ in mean age, gender distribution, total cell number or subset yield. A total of some 110 million sorted cells were examined across all samples, and a strong correlation was observed between cell number per subset and RNA yield. The study compared TCRB repertoires of sorted circulating CD4+ T cell subsets between recently diagnosed type 1 diabetes patients and matched healthy donors. Whereas all 28 donors provided naive and central memory subsets, regulatory and stem cell-like memory subsets were isolated from just 8 patients and roughly eight healthy donors.

Based on the germline V gene, the CDR1 and CDR2 sequences are LGHNA and YNFKEQ. The CDR3 starts with the cysteine, ends with the phenylalanine, and has 17 residues. Only the CDR3 part of the read is kept: 51 bases, read in frame from the first base. Trimming costs V 3 bases and J 0 bases, and their ends lie 15 bases apart. From each donor, a single peripheral blood sample of approximately 120 mL on average was drawn into heparinised tubes. Using a panel that included CD45RO, CCR7, CD25, CD127, CD95 and CD27, naive, central memory, regulatory and stem cell-like memory CD4+ T cells were sorted on a BD FACSAria II. Every sorted population had a purity above 98%. PBMCs were isolated right away by Lymphoprep density gradient centrifugation and were stained directly, without culture. Samples were stained and sorted in pairs, with one healthy donor and one patient per experiment, so that batch effects were minimized.

The full study reports these points: At VDJ recombination sites, type 1 diabetes patients had fewer insertions and more deleted nucleotides, which implies abnormalities in thymic rearrangement. In all four CD4+ subsets, TCRB CDR3 length was moderately but significantly shorter in type 1 diabetes patients. Because cDNA was sequenced instead of genomic DNA, activated cells with high expression could be over-represented, although the groups did not differ in activation or CD3 levels. HLA sub-analyses involved small numbers of individuals, so any influence of HLA type on TCRB rearrangement remained unresolved. Naive, central memory and regulatory TCRB repertoires appeared more similar among patients than among healthy donors. Shorter templates might be favored by PCR, yet because patient and control samples were amplified and corrected together, any such skew would affect both groups equally.

The chain employs TRBV4-2 and TRBJ2-1; possibly the D gene is TRBD2, per 5 matching bases. The TCR comes from a woman younger than 45 in good health. The sample consisted of naive CD4+ T cells from blood. The cell subset or site tag for this specimen amounts to: true naive CD4+ T cells. Read as DNA, the sequence is TGTGCCAGCAGCCATGAACCAGCGGAGAGCTCCTACAATGAGCAGTTCTTC. This is translated as CASSHEPAESSYNEQFF.